Following are 11 T cell receptor beta chains from one sample sequenced in a study of blood T cells in healthy people across ages. The second PCR ran roughly 6 to 12 cycles with a sample-barcoded 5' primer and J-beta primers. TCRdb fed the 5' RACE reads into MiXCR, producing one record per CDR3 protein. The table shows around 1,000,000 distinct CDR3 sequences, with under 40% occurring only once. What was sequenced was blood. The receptor source for this set is a man between 18 and 35 years old in good health.

The J gene is TRBJ2-7, the V gene TRBV25-1; D unresolved. The CDR3 covers 11 residues. Trimming pared 6 bases from V and 3 bases from J, leaving 6 bases between. Germline-derived CDR1 and CDR2 are MGHDK and SYGVNS. CDR3 sequence: CASRLLYEQYF. CDR3 nucleotide sequence: TGTGCCAGCAGACTCCTCTACGAGCAGTACTTC.

This chain uses TRBV5-5 with TRBJ2-5; TRBD2 is a possible D gene (5 bases). The CDR3 is 14 residues long. V lost 3 bases, J lost 1 base, and 10 bases lay in between. CDR1 is SGHKS, CDR2 YYEKEE, per germline (reference sequence). CDR3 DNA: TGTGCCAGCAGCTCCGGACTGTCCCAAGAGACCCAGTACTTC. It encodes CASSSGLSQETQYF.

This clonotype was counted only a few times. The chain joins TRBV2 to TRBJ1-6; perhaps TRBD1 as D (5 bases). V lost 6 bases and J lost 3, with 15 bases in between. The CDR3 sequence is 16 residues long. Germline CDR1 SNHLY, CDR2 FYNNEI. The CDR3 coding sequence is TGTGCCAGCAGATCGGAGGAGACAGTCTATAATTCACCCCTCCACTTT. Residues: CASRSEETVYNSPLHF.

This chain connects TRBV18 to TRBJ1-2; 12 nucleotides agree with TRBD1. The CDR3 has 16 amino acids. Germline CDR1 and CDR2: KGHSH and LQKENI. V shed 0 bases and J 7 bases; nucleotides not matched to a gene: 6. CDR3 in amino acids: CASSPPAGQGAVGYTF. The CDR3 DNA is TGTGCCAGCTCACCACCGGCGGGACAGGGGGCAGTTGGCTACACCTTC.

Points on this clonotype: Sequence at one end of the junction differs from germline and may be a read error. The chain combines TRBV12-3 or TRBV12-4 with TRBJ2-1; D possibly corresponds to TRBD2 (6 bases). The CDR3 covers 17 residues. The CDR3 DNA reads TGTGCCCCCAGTTTAGGAGTAGCGGATGTATCCTACAATGAGCGGTTCTTC. Translated, it gives CAPSLGVADVSYNERFF.

This clonotype was detected only a few times. The chain is built from TRBV20-1 and TRBJ1-1; the D gene is possibly TRBD1 (6 bases). Germline V CDR1 and CDR2: DFQATT, SNEGSKA (reference sequence). The ends were cut back, 3 bases at V and 4 bases at J, with 12 bases in the middle. The CDR3 is 13 residues long. CDR3 bases: TGCAGTGCTAGCCCGCCAGGGGCCACTGAAGCTTTCTTT. Amino acid sequence: CSASPPGATEAFF.

This clonotype was counted between two and nine times. The chain uses TRBV5-6 and TRBJ2-1, with D uncertain. Germline V gives CDR1 SGHDT, CDR2 YYEEEE. The CDR3 is 17 amino acids. V lost 2 bases and J 4 bases, leaving 19 bases between the germline ends. The CDR3 protein is CASSLFSASSRYNEQFF. CDR3 nucleotide sequence: TGTGCCAGCAGCTTATTTTCTGCATCCTCCCGGTACAATGAGCAGTTCTTC.

This chain links TRBV29-1 with TRBJ2-2; TRBD1 aligns across 8 bases. The CDR3 sequence is 12 residues long. From germline, CDR1 is SQVTM and CDR2 ANQGSEA. V gave up 7 bases and J gave up 9 bases; unmatched junction bases: 7. For the CDR3, the DNA is TGCAGCGCCGGCAGGGGGCCGTGGGAGCTGTTTTTT. Protein: CSAGRGPWELFF.

This clonotype has at least ten counts. DNA of the CDR3: TGTGCCAGCAGCCGGGTCGACTCTGGGGCCAACGTCCTGACTTTC. It translates to CASSRVDSGANVLTF. This chain uses TRBV6-5 with TRBJ2-6; D is ambiguous. This CDR3 is built from 15 residues. Germline assignment: CDR1 MNHEY and CDR2 SVGAGI. The V gene lost 6 bases and the J gene lost 0 bases, with 9 bases spanning the gap.

This clonotype occurred a few times. This chain connects TRBV7-3 to TRBJ1-1, with D hard to call. Germline values: CDR1 SGHTA, CDR2 FQGTGA. The V end was cut by 6 bases, the J end by 0 bases, with 11 bases between. The length of the CDR3 is 14 residues. The CDR3 nucleotides are TGTGCCAGCAGGTTACCCACAATGAACACTGAAGCTTTCTTT. It codes for CASRLPTMNTEAFF.

This clonotype has a handful of counts. The chain has TRBV20-1 and TRBJ2-3; 8 nucleotides agree with TRBD2. There are 13 residues in the CDR3. J gave up 3 bases and V 5 bases, and 4 bases lay outside the gene matches. From germline, CDR1 is DFQATT and CDR2 SNEGSKA (reference sequence). The CDR3 here is CSALSGETDTQYF. CDR3 nucleotides: TGCAGTGCTCTTAGCGGGGAAACAGATACGCAGTATTTT.